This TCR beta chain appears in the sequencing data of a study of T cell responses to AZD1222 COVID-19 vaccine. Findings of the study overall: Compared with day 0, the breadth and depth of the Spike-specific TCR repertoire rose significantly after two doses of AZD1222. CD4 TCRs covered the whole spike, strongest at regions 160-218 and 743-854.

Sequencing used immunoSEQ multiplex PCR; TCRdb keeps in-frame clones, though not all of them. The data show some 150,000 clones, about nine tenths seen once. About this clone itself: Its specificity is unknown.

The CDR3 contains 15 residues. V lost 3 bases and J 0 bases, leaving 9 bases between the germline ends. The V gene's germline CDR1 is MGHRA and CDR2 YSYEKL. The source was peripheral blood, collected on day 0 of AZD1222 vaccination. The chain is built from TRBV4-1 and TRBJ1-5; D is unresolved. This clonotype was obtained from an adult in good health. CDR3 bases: TGCGCCAGCAGCCACGGCGAGTATAGCAATCAGCCCCAGCATTTT. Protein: CASSHGEYSNQPQHF.